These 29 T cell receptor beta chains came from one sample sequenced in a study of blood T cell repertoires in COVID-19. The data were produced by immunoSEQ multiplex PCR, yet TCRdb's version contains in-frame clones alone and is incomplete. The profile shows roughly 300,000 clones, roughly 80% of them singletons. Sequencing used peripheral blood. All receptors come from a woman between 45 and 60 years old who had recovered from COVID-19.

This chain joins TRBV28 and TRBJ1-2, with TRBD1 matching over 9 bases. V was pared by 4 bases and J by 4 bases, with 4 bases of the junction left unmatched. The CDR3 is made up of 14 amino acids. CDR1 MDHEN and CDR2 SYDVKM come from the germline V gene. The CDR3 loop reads CASSSGQGRYGYTF. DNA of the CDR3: TGTGCCAGCAGTTCCGGACAGGGGCGCTATGGCTACACCTTC.

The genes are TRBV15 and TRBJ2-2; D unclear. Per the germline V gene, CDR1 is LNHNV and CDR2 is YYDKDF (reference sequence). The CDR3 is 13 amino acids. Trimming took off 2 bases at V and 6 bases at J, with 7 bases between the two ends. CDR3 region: CATSRFSSGELFF. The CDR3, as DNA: TGTGCCACCAGCAGATTTTCGTCCGGGGAGCTGTTTTTT.

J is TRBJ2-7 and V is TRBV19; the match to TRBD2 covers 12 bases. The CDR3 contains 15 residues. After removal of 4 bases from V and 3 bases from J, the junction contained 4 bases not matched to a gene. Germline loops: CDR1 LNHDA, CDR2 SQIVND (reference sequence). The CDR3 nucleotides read TGTGCCAGTAGTAAGACTAGCGGGAGAGGCTACGAGCAGTACTTC. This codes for CASSKTSGRGYEQYF.

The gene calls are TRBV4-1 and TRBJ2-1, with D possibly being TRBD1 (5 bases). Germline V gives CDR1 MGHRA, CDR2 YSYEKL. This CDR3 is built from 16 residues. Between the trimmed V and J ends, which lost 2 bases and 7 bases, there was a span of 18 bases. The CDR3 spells CASSQMGLPRGNEQFF. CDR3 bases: TGCGCCAGCAGCCAAATGGGGCTTCCACGTGGGAATGAGCAGTTCTTC.

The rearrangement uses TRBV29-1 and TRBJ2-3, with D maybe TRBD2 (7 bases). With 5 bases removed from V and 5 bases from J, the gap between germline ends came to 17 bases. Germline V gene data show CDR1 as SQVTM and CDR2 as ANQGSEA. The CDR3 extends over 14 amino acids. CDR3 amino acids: CSVSYGGAGDTQYF. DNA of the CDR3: TGCAGCGTTAGTTATGGGGGGGCAGGAGATACGCAGTATTTT.

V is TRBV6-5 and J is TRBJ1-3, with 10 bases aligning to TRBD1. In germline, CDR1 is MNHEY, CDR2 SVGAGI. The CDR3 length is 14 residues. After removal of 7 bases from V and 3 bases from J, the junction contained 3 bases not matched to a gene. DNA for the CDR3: TGTGCCAGCAAGGGACAGGGGATTGGAAACACCATATATTTT. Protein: CASKGQGIGNTIYF.

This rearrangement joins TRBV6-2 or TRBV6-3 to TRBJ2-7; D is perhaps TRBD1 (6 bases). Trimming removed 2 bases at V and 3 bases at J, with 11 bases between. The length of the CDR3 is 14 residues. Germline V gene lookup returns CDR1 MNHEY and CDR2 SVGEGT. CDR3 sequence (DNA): TGTGCCAGCAGTTACGAAGGGACACACTACGAGCAGTACTTC. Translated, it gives CASSYEGTHYEQYF.

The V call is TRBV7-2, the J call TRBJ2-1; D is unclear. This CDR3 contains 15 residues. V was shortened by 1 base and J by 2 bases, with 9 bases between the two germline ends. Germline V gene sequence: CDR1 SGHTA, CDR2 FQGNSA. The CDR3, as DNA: TGTGCCAGCAGCTTAGAGTCGAGTACCTACAATGAGCAGTTCTTC. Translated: CASSLESSTYNEQFF. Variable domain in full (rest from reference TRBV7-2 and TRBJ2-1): GAGVSQSPSNKVTEKGKDVELRCDPISGHTALYWYRQSLGQGLEFLIYFQGNSAPDKSGLPSDRFSAERTGGSVSTLTIQRTQQEDSAVYLCASSLESSTYNEQFFGPGTRLTVL.

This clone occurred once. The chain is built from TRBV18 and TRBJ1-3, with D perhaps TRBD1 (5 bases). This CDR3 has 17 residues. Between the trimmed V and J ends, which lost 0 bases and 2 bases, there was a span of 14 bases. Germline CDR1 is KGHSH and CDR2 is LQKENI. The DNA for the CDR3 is TGTGCCAGCTCACCACCGAGTAGGGGTCGGACTGGAAACACCATATATTTT. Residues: CASSPPSRGRTGNTIYF.

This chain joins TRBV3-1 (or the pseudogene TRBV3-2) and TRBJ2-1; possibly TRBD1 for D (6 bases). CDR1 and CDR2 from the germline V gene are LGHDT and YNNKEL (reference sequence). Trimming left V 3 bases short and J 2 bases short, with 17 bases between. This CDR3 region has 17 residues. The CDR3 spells CASSHTGRGVAYNEQFF. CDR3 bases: TGTGCCAGCAGCCACACAGGCAGGGGAGTCGCCTACAATGAGCAGTTCTTC.

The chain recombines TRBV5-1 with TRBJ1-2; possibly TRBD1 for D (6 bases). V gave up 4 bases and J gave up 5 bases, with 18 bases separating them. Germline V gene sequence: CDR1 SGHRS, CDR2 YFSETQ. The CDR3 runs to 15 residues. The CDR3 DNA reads TGCGCCAGCAGCGCCACATTTCAGGGGATATATGGCTACACCTTC. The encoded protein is CASSATFQGIYGYTF. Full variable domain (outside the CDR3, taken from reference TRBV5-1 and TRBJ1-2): KAGVTQTPRYLIKTRGQQVTLSCSPISGHRSVSWYQQTPGQGLQFLFEYFSETQRNKGNFPGRFSGRQFSNSRSEMNVSTLELGDSALYLCASSATFQGIYGYTFGSGTRLTVV.

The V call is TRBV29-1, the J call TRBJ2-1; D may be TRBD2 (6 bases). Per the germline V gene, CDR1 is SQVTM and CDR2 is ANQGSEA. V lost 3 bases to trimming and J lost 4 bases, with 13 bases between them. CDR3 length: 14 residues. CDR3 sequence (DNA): TGCAGCGTTGATTTGCGCGGGGTATACAATGAGCAGTTCTTC. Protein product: CSVDLRGVYNEQFF.

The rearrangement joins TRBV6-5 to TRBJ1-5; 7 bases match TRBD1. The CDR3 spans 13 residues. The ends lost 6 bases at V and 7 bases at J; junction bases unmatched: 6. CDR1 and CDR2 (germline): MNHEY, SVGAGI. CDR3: CASSLTGYQPQHF. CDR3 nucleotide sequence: TGTGCCAGCAGCCTGACAGGGTACCAGCCCCAGCATTTT.

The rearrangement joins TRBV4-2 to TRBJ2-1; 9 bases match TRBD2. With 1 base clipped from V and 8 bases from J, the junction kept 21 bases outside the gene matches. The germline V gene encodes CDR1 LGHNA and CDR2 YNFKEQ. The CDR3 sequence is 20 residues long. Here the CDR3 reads CASSQAGWAPSGNRFYEQFF. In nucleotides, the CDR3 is TGTGCCAGCAGCCAAGCCGGCTGGGCTCCTAGCGGGAACCGGTTTTATGAGCAGTTCTTC.

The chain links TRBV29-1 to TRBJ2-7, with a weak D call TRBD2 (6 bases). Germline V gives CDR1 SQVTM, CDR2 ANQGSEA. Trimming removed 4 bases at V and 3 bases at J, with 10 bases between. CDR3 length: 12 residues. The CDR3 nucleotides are TGCAGCGTTGGGGACGGGGGCTACGAGCAGTACTTC. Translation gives CSVGDGGYEQYF.

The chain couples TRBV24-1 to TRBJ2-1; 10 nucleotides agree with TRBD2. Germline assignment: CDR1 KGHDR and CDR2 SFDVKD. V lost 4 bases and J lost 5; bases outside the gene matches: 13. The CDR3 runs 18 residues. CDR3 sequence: CATSDLLGLADRHNEQFF. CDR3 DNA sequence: TGTGCCACCAGTGACCTACTAGGACTAGCGGATCGGCACAATGAGCAGTTCTTC.

The CDR3 is CASSFPGGTQYF. CDR3 nucleotides: TGTGCCAGCAGTTTCCCCGGGGGGACCCAGTACTTC. V gene TRBV27 combines with J gene TRBJ2-5, with a weak D call TRBD2 (6 bases). Germline values: CDR1 MNHEY, CDR2 SMNVEV (reference sequence). V gave up 3 bases and J gave up 7 bases, with 9 bases separating them. The CDR3 runs 12 residues.

CDR3 protein: CASRWGRLQETQYF. The CDR3 DNA follows: TGTGCCAGCAGGTGGGGGCGCCTCCAAGAGACCCAGTACTTC. The V gene is TRBV7-2, the J gene TRBJ2-5; tentatively, D is TRBD1 (6 bases). CDR1 is SGHTA, CDR2 FQGNSA, per germline. Trimming removed 6 bases at V and 1 base at J, with 12 bases between. This CDR3 comprises 14 residues.

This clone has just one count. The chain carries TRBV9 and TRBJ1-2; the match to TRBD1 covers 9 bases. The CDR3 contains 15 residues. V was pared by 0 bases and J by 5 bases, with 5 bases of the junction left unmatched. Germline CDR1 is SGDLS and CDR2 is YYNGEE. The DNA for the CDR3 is TGTGCCAGCAGCGTAGATGTGACAGGGGGTTATGGCTACACCTTC. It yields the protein CASSVDVTGGYGYTF. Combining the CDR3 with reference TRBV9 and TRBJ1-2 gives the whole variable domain DSGVTQTPKHLITATGQRVTLRCSPRSGDLSVYWYQQSLDQGLQFLIQYYNGEERAKGNILERFSAQQFPDLHSELNLSSLELGDSALYFCASSVDVTGGYGYTFGSGTRLTVV.

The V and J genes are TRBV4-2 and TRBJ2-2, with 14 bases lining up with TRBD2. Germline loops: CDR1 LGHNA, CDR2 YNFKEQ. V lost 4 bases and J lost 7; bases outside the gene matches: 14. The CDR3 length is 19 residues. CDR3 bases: TGTGCCAGCAGCCCCGGGACTAGCGGGAGTAGTATGTATGGCGGGGAGCTGTTTTTT. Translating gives CASSPGTSGSSMYGGELFF.

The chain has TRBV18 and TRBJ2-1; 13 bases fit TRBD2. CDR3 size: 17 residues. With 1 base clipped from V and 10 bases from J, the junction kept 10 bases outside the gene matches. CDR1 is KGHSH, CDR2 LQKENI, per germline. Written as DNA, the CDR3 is TGTGCCAGCTCACCACGGGGACCGGGACTAGCGGGGAAGGAGCAGTTCTTC. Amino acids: CASSPRGPGLAGKEQFF.

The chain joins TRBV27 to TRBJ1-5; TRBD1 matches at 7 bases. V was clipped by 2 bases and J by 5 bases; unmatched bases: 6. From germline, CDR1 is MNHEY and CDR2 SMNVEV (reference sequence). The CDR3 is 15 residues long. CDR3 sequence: CASSLEGQHHQPQHF. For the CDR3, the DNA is TGTGCCAGCAGTTTAGAGGGACAGCACCATCAGCCCCAGCATTTT.

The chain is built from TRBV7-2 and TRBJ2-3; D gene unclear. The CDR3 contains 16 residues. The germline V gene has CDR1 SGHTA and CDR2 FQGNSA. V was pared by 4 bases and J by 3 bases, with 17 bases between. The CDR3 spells CASSSPLFEYTDTQYF. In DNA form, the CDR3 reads TGTGCCAGCAGCTCGCCATTATTCGAGTATACAGATACGCAGTATTTT.

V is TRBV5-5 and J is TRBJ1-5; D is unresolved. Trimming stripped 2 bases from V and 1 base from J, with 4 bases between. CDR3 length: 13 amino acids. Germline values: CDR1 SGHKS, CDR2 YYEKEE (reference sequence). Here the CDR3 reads CASSLTSNQPQHF. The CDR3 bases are TGTGCCAGCAGCTTAACAAGCAATCAGCCCCAGCATTTT.

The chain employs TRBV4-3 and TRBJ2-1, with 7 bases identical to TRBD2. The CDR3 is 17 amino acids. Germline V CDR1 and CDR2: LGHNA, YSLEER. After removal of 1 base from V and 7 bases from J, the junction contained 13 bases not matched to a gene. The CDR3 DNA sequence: TGCGCCAGCAGCCAAGTTTGGGAGGGAGGGCCGGTAAATGAGCAGTTCTTC. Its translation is CASSQVWEGGPVNEQFF.

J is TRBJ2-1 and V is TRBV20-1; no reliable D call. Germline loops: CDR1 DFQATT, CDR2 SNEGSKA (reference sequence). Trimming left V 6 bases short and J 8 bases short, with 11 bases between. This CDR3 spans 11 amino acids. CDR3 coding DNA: TGCAGTGCCGATACTCGGGATGAGCAGTTCTTC. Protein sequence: CSADTRDEQFF.

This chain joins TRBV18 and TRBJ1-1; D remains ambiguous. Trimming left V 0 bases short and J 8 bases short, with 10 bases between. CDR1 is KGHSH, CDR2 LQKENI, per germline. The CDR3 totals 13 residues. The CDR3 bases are TGTGCCAGCTCACCACCGGGGAGGCAAGAAGCTTTCTTT. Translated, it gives CASSPPGRQEAFF.

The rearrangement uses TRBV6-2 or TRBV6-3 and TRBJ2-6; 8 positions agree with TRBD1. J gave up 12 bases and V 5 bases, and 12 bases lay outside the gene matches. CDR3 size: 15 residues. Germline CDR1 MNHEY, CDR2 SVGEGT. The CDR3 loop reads CASSPLDREFPVLTF. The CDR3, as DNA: TGTGCCAGCAGTCCCCTGGACAGGGAGTTTCCCGTCCTGACTTTC.

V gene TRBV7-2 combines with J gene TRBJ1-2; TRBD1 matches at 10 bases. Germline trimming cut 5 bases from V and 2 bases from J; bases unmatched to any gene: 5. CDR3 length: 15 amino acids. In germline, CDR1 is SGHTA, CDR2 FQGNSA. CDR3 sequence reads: CASSERTGGNYGYTF. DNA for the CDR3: TGTGCCAGCAGCGAGCGGACAGGGGGGAACTATGGCTACACCTTC.